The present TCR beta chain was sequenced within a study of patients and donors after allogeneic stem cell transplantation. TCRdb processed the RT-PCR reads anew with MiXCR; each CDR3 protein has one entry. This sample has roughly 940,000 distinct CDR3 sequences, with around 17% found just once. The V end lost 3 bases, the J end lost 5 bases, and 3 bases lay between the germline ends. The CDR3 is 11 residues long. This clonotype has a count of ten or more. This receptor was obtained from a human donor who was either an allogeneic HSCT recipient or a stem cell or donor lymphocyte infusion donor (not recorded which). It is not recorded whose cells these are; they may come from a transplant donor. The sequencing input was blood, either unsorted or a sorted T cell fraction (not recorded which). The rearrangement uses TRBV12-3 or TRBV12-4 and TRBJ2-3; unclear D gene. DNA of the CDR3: TGTGCCAGCAGTTTTGTAGATACGCAGTATTTT. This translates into CASSFVDTQYF.